These 5 T cell receptor beta chains were sequenced from one sample in a study of control samples from healthy donors and cancer patients. Profiled with immunoSEQ multiplex PCR; TCRdb holds only in-frame clones, not every one. The sample includes 150,000 to 200,000 clones, 88% of them seen just once. The source material was blood. The receptors originated from a woman aged 25 to 39 in good health.

The chain combines TRBV18 with TRBJ2-7; D could derive from TRBD1 or TRBD2 (7 bases each). The V end was cut by 3 bases, the J end by 4 bases, with 16 bases between. The germline V gene encodes CDR1 KGHSH and CDR2 LQKENI. The CDR3 has 15 residues. CDR3 region: CASSPQRDSLYEQYF. For the CDR3, the DNA is TGTGCCAGCTCACCGCAGCGGGACAGCCTTTACGAGCAGTACTTC.

J is TRBJ2-5 and V is TRBV5-4; TRBD2 matches 11 bases. There are 16 residues in the CDR3. V lost 2 bases, J lost 5 bases, and 8 bases stayed unmatched. Germline CDR1 and CDR2: SGHNT and YYREEE (reference sequence). The CDR3 spells CASSFGTSGFAETQYF. The CDR3 DNA follows: TGTGCCAGCAGCTTTGGGACTAGCGGCTTCGCCGAGACCCAGTACTTC.

The J gene is TRBJ2-7, the V gene TRBV28, with 7 bases lining up with TRBD1. The CDR3 covers 12 residues. J gave up 3 bases and V 6 bases, and 2 bases lay outside the gene matches. Germline CDR1 reads MDHEN; CDR2 reads SYDVKM. CDR3 sequence reads: CASRGTVYEQYF. Here the CDR3 DNA reads TGTGCCAGCAGGGGGACAGTCTACGAGCAGTACTTC.

This chain links TRBV28 with TRBJ1-5; a possible D gene is TRBD1 (6 bases). Deletions cut 5 bases from V and 0 bases from J, with 17 bases between. Germline CDR1 and CDR2: MDHEN and SYDVKM. The CDR3 consists of 17 residues. CDR3 sequence: CASSIKLGGGSNQPQHF. CDR3 bases: TGTGCCAGCAGTATCAAACTAGGGGGGGGTAGCAATCAGCCCCAGCATTTT.

This rearrangement joins TRBV28 to TRBJ1-5, with D possibly being TRBD1 (5 bases). Germline loops: CDR1 MDHEN, CDR2 SYDVKM. The CDR3 length is 15 residues. V shed 6 bases and J shed 2 bases, with 14 bases lying between them. CDR3 in amino acids: CASRLQELGNQPQHF. CDR3 nucleotides: TGTGCCAGCAGGTTACAGGAGTTGGGCAATCAGCCCCAGCATTTT.